The T cell receptor (beta chain) described here comes from a study of T cells in Graves' hyperthyroidism and ophthalmopathy. Study-wide results and caveats: The model identified upcoming ophthalmopathy a median 6.5 months ahead of onset.

RNA transcripts provided the source from which TCR beta CDR3 regions were amplified. The TCR CDR3 first-round RT-PCR relied on the HTBI primer set. TCRdb re-analysed the multiplex PCR reads in MiXCR, keeping a single row per CDR3 protein. The table lists approximately 610,000 distinct CDR3 sequences, roughly 15% of them singletons. The table lists this clonotype with a few counts. What it binds is not known. Fresh peripheral blood, approximately 10 ml, was the source of the PBMCs. The CDR3 covers 14 residues. Deletions cut 6 bases from V and 1 base from J, with 15 bases between. Per the germline V gene, CDR1 is DFQATT and CDR2 is SNEGSKA (reference sequence).

The clonotype was recovered from a middle-aged woman with Graves' ophthalmopathy. Specimen: blood. The chain is built from TRBV20-1 and TRBJ1-2; D gene ambiguous. CDR3 sequence: CSAGDTQINYGYTF. In DNA form, the CDR3 reads TGCAGTGCAGGAGACACTCAAATTAACTATGGCTACACCTTC.